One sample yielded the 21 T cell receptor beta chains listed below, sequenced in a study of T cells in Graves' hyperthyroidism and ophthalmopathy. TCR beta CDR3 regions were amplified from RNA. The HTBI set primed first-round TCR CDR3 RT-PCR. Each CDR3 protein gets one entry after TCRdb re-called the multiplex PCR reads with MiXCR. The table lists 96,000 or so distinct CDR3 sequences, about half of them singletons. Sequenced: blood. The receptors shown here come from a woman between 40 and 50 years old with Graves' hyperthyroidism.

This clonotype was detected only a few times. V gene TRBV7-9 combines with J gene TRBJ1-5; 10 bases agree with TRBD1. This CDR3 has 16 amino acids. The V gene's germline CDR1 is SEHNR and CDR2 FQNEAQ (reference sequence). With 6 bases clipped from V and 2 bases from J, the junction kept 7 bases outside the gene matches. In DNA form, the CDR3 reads TGTGCCAGCAGAAGACAGGGGGCTGAAGGCAATCAGCCCCAGCATTTT. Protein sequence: CASRRQGAEGNQPQHF.

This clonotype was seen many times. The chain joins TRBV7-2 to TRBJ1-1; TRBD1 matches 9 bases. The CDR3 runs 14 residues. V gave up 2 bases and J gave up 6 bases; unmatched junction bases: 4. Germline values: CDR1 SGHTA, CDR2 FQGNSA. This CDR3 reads CASSLNRGLAEAFF. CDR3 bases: TGTGCCAGCAGCTTAAACAGGGGGCTGGCTGAAGCTTTCTTT.

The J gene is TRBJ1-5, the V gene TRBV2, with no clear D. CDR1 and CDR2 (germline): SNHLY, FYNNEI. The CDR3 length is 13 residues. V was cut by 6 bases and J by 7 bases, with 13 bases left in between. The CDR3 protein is CASSESAGQPQHF. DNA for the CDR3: TGTGCCAGCAGCGAAAGCGCGGGCCAGCCCCAGCATTTT. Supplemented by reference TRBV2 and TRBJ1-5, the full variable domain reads EPEVTQTPSHQVTQMGQEVILRCVPISNHLYFYWYRQILGQKVEFLVSFYNNEISEKSEIFDDQFSVERPDGSNFTLKIRSTKLEDSAMYFCASSESAGQPQHFGDGTRLSIL.

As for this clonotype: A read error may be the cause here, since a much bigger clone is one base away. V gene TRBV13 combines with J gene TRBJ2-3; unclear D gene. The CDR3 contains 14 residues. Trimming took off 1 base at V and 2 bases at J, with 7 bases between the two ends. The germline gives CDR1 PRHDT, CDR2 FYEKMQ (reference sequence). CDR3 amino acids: CASSLDRATDTQYF. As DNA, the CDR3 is TGTGCCAGCAGCTTAGACCGAGCCACAGATACGCAGTATTTT. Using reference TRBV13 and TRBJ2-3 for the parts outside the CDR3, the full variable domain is AAGVIQSPRHLIKEKRETATLKCYPIPRHDTVYWYQQGPGQDPQFLISFYEKMQSDKGSIPDRFSAQQFSDYHSELNMSSLELGDSALYFCASSLDRATDTQYFGPGTRLTVL.

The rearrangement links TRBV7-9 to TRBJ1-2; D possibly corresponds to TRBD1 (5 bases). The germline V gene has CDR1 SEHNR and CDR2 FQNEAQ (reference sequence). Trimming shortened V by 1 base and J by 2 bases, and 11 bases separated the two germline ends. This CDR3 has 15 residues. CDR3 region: CASSLVRGGNYGYTF. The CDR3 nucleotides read TGTGCCAGCAGCTTAGTCCGGGGGGGAAACTATGGCTACACCTTC. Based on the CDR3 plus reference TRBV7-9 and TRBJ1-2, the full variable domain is DTGVSQNPRHKITKRGQNVTFRCDPISEHNRLYWYRQTLGQGPEFLTYFQNEAQLEKSRLLSDRFSAERPKGSFSTLEIQRTEQGDSAMYLCASSLVRGGNYGYTFGSGTRLTVV.

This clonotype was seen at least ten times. Here the CDR3 reads CATGRGDGTDTQYF. CDR3 in DNA: TGTGCCACCGGACGCGGAGATGGGACAGATACGCAGTATTTT. The chain combines TRBV7-2 with TRBJ2-3, with D unresolved. Germline lookup yields CDR1 SGHTA and CDR2 FQGNSA. The CDR3 spans 14 residues. V lost 10 bases and J lost 3, with 17 bases in between.

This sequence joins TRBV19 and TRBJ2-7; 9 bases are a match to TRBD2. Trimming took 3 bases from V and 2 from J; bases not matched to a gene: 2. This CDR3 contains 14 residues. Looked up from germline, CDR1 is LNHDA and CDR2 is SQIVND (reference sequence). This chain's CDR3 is CASSISGRPYEQYF. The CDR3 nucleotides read TGTGCCAGTAGTATCAGCGGGAGGCCCTACGAGCAGTACTTC.

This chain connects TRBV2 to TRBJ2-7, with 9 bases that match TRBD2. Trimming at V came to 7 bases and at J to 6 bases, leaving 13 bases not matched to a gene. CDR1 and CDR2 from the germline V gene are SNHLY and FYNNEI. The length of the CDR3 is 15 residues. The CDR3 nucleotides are TGTGCCAGCACCCCGGGCTCTAGCGGGATCGGCGAGCAGTACTTC. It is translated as CASTPGSSGIGEQYF.

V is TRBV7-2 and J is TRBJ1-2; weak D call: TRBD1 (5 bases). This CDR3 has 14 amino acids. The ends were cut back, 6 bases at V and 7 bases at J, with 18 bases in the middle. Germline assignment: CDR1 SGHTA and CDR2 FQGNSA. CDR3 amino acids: CASRRGAGVPGYTF. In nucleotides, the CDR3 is TGTGCCAGCAGACGCGGGGCGGGGGTACCTGGCTACACCTTC.

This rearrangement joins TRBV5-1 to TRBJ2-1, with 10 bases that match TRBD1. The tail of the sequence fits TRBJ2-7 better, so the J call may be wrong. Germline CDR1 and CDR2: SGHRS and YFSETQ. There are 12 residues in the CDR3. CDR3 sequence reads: CASGQGGYEQYF. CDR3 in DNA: TGCGCCAGCGGACAGGGGGGGTACGAGCAGTACTTC.

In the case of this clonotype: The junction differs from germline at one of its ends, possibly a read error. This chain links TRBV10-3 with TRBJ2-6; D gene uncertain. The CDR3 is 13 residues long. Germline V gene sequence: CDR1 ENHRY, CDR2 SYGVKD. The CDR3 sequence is CAISESGTNVLTF. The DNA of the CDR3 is TGTGCCATCAGTGAGTCTGGGACCAACGTCCTGACTTTC.

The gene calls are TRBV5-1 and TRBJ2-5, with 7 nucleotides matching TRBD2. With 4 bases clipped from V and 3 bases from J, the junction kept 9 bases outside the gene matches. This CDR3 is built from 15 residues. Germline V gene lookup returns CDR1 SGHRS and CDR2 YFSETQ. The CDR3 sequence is CASSVDPSGKETQYF. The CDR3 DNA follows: TGCGCCAGCAGCGTTGACCCTAGCGGAAAAGAGACCCAGTACTTC. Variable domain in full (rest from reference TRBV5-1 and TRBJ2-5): KAGVTQTPRYLIKTRGQQVTLSCSPISGHRSVSWYQQTPGQGLQFLFEYFSETQRNKGNFPGRFSGRQFSNSRSEMNVSTLELGDSALYLCASSVDPSGKETQYFGPGTRLLVL.

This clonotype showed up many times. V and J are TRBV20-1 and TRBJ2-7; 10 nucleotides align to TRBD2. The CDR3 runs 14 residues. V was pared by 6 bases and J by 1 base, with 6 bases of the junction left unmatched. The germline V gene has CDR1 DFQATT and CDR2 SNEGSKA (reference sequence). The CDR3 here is CSAIGLADSYEQYF. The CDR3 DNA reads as TGCAGTGCCATTGGACTAGCGGATTCCTACGAGCAGTACTTC.

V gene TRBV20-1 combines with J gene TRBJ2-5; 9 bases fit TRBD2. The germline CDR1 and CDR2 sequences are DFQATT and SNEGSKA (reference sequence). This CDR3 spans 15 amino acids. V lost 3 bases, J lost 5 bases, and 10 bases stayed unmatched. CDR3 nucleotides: TGCAGTGCTAGGGCTGCGGGAGGGCCGGTTGAGACCCAGTACTTC. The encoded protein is CSARAAGGPVETQYF.

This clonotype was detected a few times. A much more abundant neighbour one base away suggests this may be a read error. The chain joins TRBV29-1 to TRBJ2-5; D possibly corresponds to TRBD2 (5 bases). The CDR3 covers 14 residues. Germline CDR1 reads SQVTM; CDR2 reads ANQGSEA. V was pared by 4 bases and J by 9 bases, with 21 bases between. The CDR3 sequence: CSVVGPAGGEAQYF. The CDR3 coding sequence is TGCAGCGTTGTAGGTCCTGCGGGCGGCGAGGCCCAGTACTTC. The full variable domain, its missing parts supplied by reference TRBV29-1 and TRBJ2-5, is SAVISQKPSRDICQRGTSLTIQCQVDSQVTMMFWYRQQPGQSLTLIATANQGSEATYESGFVIDKFPISRPNLTFSTLTVSNMSPEDSSIYLCSVVGPAGGEAQYFGPGTRLLVL.

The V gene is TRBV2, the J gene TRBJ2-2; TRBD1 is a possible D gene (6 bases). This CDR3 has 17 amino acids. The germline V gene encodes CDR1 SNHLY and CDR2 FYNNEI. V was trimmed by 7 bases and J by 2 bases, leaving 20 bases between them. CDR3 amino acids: CASTQDSPGHNTGELFF. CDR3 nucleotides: TGTGCCAGCACGCAGGACAGTCCGGGACACAACACCGGGGAGCTGTTTTTT.

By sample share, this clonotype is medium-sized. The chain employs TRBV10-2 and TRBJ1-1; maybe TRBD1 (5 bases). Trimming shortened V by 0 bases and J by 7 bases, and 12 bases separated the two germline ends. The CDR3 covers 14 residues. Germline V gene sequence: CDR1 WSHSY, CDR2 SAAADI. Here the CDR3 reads CASSESLGLDEAFF. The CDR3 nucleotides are TGCGCCAGCAGTGAGTCGTTGGGGCTGGATGAAGCTTTCTTT.

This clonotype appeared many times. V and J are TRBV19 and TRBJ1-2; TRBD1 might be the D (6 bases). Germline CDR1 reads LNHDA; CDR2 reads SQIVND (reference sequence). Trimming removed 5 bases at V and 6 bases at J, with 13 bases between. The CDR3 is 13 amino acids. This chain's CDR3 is CASSSRGAHGYTF. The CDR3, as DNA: TGTGCCAGTAGTTCCCGGGGGGCTCATGGCTACACCTTC.

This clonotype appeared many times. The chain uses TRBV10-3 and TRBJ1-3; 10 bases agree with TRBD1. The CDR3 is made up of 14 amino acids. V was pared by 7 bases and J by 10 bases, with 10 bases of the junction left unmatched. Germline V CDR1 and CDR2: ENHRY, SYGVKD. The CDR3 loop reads CAIIGVRDRGTIYF. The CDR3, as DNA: TGTGCCATCATCGGCGTTCGGGACAGGGGAACCATATATTTT.

CDR3 DNA: TGTGCCAGCAGTACCCCGACAGGGACCAGAGGCTACACCTTC. It translates to CASSTPTGTRGYTF. V gene TRBV12-3 or TRBV12-4 combines with J gene TRBJ1-2; 7 bases line up with TRBD1. V gave up 5 bases and J gave up 8 bases; unmatched junction bases: 11. The CDR3 length is 14 residues.

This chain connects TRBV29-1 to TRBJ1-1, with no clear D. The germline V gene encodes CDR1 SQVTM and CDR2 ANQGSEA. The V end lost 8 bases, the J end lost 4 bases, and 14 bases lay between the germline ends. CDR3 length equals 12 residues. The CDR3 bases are TGCAGCTTGCGAGGTTTGGGCACTGAAGCTTTCTTT. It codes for CSLRGLGTEAFF.